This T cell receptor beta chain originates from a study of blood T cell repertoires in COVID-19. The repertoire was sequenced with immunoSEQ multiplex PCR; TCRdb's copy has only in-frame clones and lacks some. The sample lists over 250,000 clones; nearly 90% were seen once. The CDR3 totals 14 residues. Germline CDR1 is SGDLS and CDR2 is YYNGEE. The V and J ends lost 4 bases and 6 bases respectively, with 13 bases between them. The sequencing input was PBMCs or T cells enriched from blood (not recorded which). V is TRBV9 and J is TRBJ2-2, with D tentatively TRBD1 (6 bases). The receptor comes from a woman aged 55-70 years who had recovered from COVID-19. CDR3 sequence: CASSQLGGAGELFF. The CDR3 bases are TGTGCCAGCAGCCAACTAGGGGGAGCCGGGGAGCTGTTTTTT.